The next 17 T cell receptor beta chains were all read from a single sample in a study of blood T cell repertoires in COVID-19. Profiling relied on immunoSEQ multiplex PCR, and the TCRdb table lists in-frame clones only, not all of them. The sample includes about 150,000 clones, around 85% seen only once; the top ten take around 8%. Material: peripheral blood. The receptors stem from a woman aged 55-70 years with COVID-19, enrolled during active disease.

This clone occurred a few times. V gene TRBV5-4 combines with J gene TRBJ1-2; 12 bases fit TRBD1. CDR3 length: 15 amino acids. Unmatched junction bases numbered 6, after V lost 1 base and J lost 8 bases. CDR1 and CDR2 from the germline V gene are SGHNT and YYREEE (reference sequence). This CDR3 is CASSLRDRGPRGYTF. In DNA, the CDR3 is TGTGCCAGCAGCTTGCGGGACAGGGGGCCAAGAGGCTACACCTTC. Full variable domain (outside the CDR3, taken from reference TRBV5-4 and TRBJ1-2): ETGVTQSPTHLIKTRGQQVTLRCSSQSGHNTVSWYQQALGQGPQFIFQYYREEENGRGNFPPRFSGLQFPNYSSELNVNALELDDSALYLCASSLRDRGPRGYTFGSGTRLTVV.

The table lists this clone with a count of one. The chain is built from TRBV7-9 and TRBJ2-1; 8 positions match TRBD1. The CDR3 contains 16 residues. After removal of 2 bases from V and 4 bases from J, the junction contained 7 bases not matched to a gene. CDR1 is SEHNR and CDR2 is FQNEAQ in the germline V gene (reference sequence). CDR3 coding DNA: TGTGCCAGCAGCTTAAAGGACAGGGTACTTTACAATGAGCAGTTCTTC. Encoded protein: CASSLKDRVLYNEQFF.

This clone showed up just a few times. The gene calls are TRBV5-1 and TRBJ2-7; D might be TRBD1 (6 bases). V lost 0 bases to trimming and J lost 2 bases, with 12 bases between them. The CDR3 length is 15 residues. The germline CDR1 and CDR2 sequences are SGHRS and YFSETQ. The CDR3 here is CASSLAGHTTYEQYF. The CDR3 DNA follows: TGCGCCAGCAGCTTGGCGGGACACACCACCTACGAGCAGTACTTC.

The chain is built from TRBV7-8 and TRBJ1-5; 12 nucleotides align to TRBD1. Germline values: CDR1 SGHVS, CDR2 FQNEAQ. V lost 1 base to trimming and J lost 5 bases; unmatched junction nucleotides: 9. The length of the CDR3 is 18 residues. As DNA, the CDR3 is TGTGCCAGCAGCTTAGTGGGACAGGGGGCTCGGGGGCATCAGCCCCAGCATTTT. Its translation is CASSLVGQGARGHQPQHF. Complete variable domain (other parts from reference TRBV7-8 and TRBJ1-5): GAGVSQSPRYKVAKRGQDVALRCDPISGHVSLFWYQQALGQGPEFLTYFQNEAQLDKSGLPSDRFFAERPEGSVSTLKIQRTQQEDSAVYLCASSLVGQGARGHQPQHFGDGTRLSIL.

The chain combines TRBV7-3 with TRBJ2-3; 8 positions match TRBD1. The V gene's germline CDR1 is SGHTA and CDR2 FQGTGA. There are 17 residues in the CDR3. Unmatched junction bases numbered 15, after V lost 5 bases and J lost 5 bases. CDR3 residues: CASSTGYTGTGGDTQYF. The CDR3 nucleotides are TGTGCCAGCAGCACCGGGTATACCGGGACAGGAGGAGATACGCAGTATTTT.

The chain is built from TRBV12-1 and TRBJ2-2; the D segment call TRBD2 is taken from the table without a DNA check. TRBV12-1 represents a pseudogene. The CDR3 runs to 15 residues. The CDR3 protein is CASSLGTKNTGELFF. The CDR3, as DNA: TGTGCCAGCAGCTTGGGGACTAAGAACACCGGGGAGCTGTTTTTT.

The chain uses TRBV2 and TRBJ2-7; TRBD1 matches at 8 bases. The V segment lost 5 bases and the J segment 3 bases; nucleotides outside the gene matches: 3. The CDR3 has 13 residues. Germline CDR1 is SNHLY and CDR2 is FYNNEI. CDR3 in DNA: TGTGCCAGCAGTTACAGGGGGGTCTACGAGCAGTACTTC. Protein sequence: CASSYRGVYEQYF. Based on the CDR3 plus reference TRBV2 and TRBJ2-7, the full variable domain is EPEVTQTPSHQVTQMGQEVILRCVPISNHLYFYWYRQILGQKVEFLVSFYNNEISEKSEIFDDQFSVERPDGSNFTLKIRSTKLEDSAMYFCASSYRGVYEQYFGPGTRLTVT.

This chain joins TRBV3-1 (or the pseudogene TRBV3-2) and TRBJ2-2; D perhaps matches TRBD2 (6 bases). Germline lookup yields CDR1 LGHDT and CDR2 YNNKEL (reference sequence). V was pared by 3 bases and J by 1 base, with 15 bases between. The CDR3 length is 17 residues. The CDR3 sequence: CASSHWGVKENTGELFF. The CDR3 nucleotides read TGTGCCAGCAGCCATTGGGGGGTGAAGGAGAACACCGGGGAGCTGTTTTTT.

This clone was seen only once. The rearrangement uses TRBV18 and TRBJ1-2; D gene uncertain. Germline lookup yields CDR1 KGHSH and CDR2 LQKENI. The CDR3 covers 15 residues. Trimming left V 3 bases short and J 3 bases short, with 14 bases between. CDR3 coding DNA: TGTGCCAGCTCACCGGCGGCAACCGGGGACTATGGCTACACCTTC. Its protein product is CASSPAATGDYGYTF.

The chain combines TRBV5-4 with TRBJ1-3; D gene unclear. Germline CDR1 and CDR2: SGHNT and YYREEE (reference sequence). The CDR3 has 14 amino acids. Trimming left V 2 bases short and J 4 bases short, with 10 bases between. CDR3 bases: TGTGCCAGCAGCTTTGGACTCCCAGGAAACACCATATATTTT. This codes for CASSFGLPGNTIYF.

The chain recombines TRBV12-3 or TRBV12-4 with TRBJ2-7; no firm D call. The ends were cut back, 3 bases at V and 2 bases at J, with 8 bases in the middle. The CDR3 consists of 13 residues. CDR3 residues: CASSFVPAYEQYF. In DNA, the CDR3 is TGTGCCAGCAGTTTCGTCCCTGCCTACGAGCAGTACTTC.

This clone showed up just once. The chain recombines TRBV3-1 (or the pseudogene TRBV3-2) with TRBJ1-2, with D perhaps matching TRBD1 (5 bases). Trimming removed 7 bases from V and 0 bases from J, with 15 bases in between. The germline V gene encodes CDR1 LGHDT and CDR2 YNNKEL (reference sequence). CDR3 length equals 15 residues. The CDR3 region is CASTRGGVPNYGYTF. The CDR3 DNA sequence: TGTGCCAGCACCCGGGGGGGTGTTCCTAACTATGGCTACACCTTC.

CDR3 DNA sequence: TGTGCCAGCAGCTTAGGGACACCACTTAACTATGGCTACACCTTC. The encoded protein is CASSLGTPLNYGYTF. This rearrangement joins TRBV5-6 to TRBJ1-2; possibly TRBD1 for D (6 bases). Trimming removed 2 bases from V and 1 base from J, with 12 bases in between. The CDR3 has 15 amino acids. CDR1 and CDR2 (germline): SGHDT, YYEEEE.

CDR3 amino acids: CASSLIASGGVGNYGYTF. The CDR3 DNA sequence: TGTGCCAGCAGCTTAATCGCTTCAGGGGGCGTAGGTAACTATGGCTACACCTTC. J is TRBJ1-2 and V is TRBV7-2; 8 bases line up with TRBD1. Germline CDR1 SGHTA, CDR2 FQGNSA. CDR3 length equals 18 residues. Trimming cost V 2 bases and J 1 base; bases outside gene matches: 12.

The V gene is TRBV7-9, the J gene TRBJ1-2, with a tentative D call TRBD1 (6 bases). CDR1 SEHNR and CDR2 FQNEAQ come from the germline V gene (reference sequence). V lost 5 bases, J lost 11 bases, and 18 bases lay in between. This CDR3 has 13 amino acids. The CDR3 coding sequence is TGTGCCAGCAGCCGCCGACAGGTTCCTTCGTACACCTTC. This encodes CASSRRQVPSYTF.

V and J are TRBV2 and TRBJ2-6; 9 positions agree with TRBD1. With 7 bases clipped from V and 0 bases from J, the junction kept 7 bases outside the gene matches. The CDR3 spans 17 residues. Germline V gives CDR1 SNHLY, CDR2 FYNNEI. The CDR3 loop is CASTGQGPSSGANVLTF. The DNA of the CDR3 is TGTGCCAGCACTGGACAGGGGCCAAGCTCTGGGGCCAACGTCCTGACTTTC.

The J gene is TRBJ1-3, the V gene TRBV4-1; 11 bases agree with TRBD1. V was pared by 4 bases and J by 2 bases, with 7 bases of the junction left unmatched. Per the germline V gene, CDR1 is MGHRA and CDR2 is YSYEKL. The CDR3 extends over 17 amino acids. The CDR3 spells CASSPLRDRGTGNTIYF. The CDR3 DNA reads as TGCGCCAGCAGCCCCCTCCGGGACAGGGGGACTGGAAACACCATATATTTT.